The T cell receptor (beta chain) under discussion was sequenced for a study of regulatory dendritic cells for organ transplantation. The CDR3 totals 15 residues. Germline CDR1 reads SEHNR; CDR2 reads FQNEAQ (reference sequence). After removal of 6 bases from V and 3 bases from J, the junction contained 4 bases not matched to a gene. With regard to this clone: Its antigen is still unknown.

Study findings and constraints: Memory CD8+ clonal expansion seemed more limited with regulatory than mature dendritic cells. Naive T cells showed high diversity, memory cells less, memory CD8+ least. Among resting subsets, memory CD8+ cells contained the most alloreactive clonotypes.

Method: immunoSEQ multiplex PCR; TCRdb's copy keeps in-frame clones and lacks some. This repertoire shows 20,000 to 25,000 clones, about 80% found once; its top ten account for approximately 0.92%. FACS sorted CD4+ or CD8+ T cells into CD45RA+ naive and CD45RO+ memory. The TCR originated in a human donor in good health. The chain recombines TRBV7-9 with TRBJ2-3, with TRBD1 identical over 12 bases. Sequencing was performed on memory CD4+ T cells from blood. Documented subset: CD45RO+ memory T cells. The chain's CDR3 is CASRRDRGLTDTQYF. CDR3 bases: TGTGCCAGCAGACGGGACAGGGGGCTAACAGATACGCAGTATTTT.